The 18 T cell receptor beta chains below were found in one sample sequenced in a study of blood T cell repertoires in COVID-19. The repertoire was sequenced with immunoSEQ multiplex PCR; TCRdb's copy has only in-frame clones and lacks some. The sample lists approximately 360,000 clones; 80% to 85% were seen once. The sequencing input was PBMCs or T cells enriched from blood (not recorded which). These receptors were taken from a woman in her forties or fifties who had recovered from COVID-19.

The J gene is TRBJ1-1, the V gene TRBV7-9; 7 bases are shared with TRBD1. V lost 5 bases, J lost 3 bases, and 9 bases stayed unmatched. The CDR3 is 15 amino acids. Germline loops: CDR1 SEHNR, CDR2 FQNEAQ (reference sequence). CDR3 sequence reads: CASSRWDSGHTEAFF. The CDR3 DNA reads TGTGCCAGCAGCCGTTGGGACAGCGGACACACTGAAGCTTTCTTT.

This clone was picked up a small number of times. The V and J genes are TRBV19 and TRBJ1-4; a possible D gene is TRBD1 (5 bases). Trimming removed 5 bases from V and 6 bases from J, with 16 bases in between. The CDR3 sequence is 15 residues long. Germline V gene data show CDR1 as LNHDA and CDR2 as SQIVND (reference sequence). This CDR3 reads CASSQMVAGHEKLFF. The DNA for the CDR3 is TGTGCCAGTAGTCAGATGGTTGCGGGGCATGAAAAACTGTTTTTT.

The sample holds one count of this clone. V and J are TRBV10-2 and TRBJ2-1; TRBD2 matches at 10 bases. The germline gives CDR1 WSHSY, CDR2 SAAADI. The length of the CDR3 is 16 residues. The J segment lost 1 base and the V segment lost 4 bases, leaving 4 bases of the junction unmatched. The CDR3: CASSGGLAASYNEQFF. The CDR3 DNA sequence: TGCGCCAGCAGTGGTGGACTAGCGGCATCCTACAATGAGCAGTTCTTC.

Only a few counts were recorded for this clone. The DNA for the CDR3 is TGTGCCAGCAGCTTGGTGGCAGGGGGCCTCAATCAGCCCCAGCATTTT. It encodes CASSLVAGGLNQPQHF. V and J are TRBV5-5 and TRBJ1-5, with TRBD1 matching over 8 bases. The germline CDR1 and CDR2 sequences are SGHKS and YYEKEE (reference sequence). Trimming removed 0 bases from V and 3 bases from J; junction bases left unmatched: 5. The CDR3 runs 16 residues. The full variable domain, in which reference TRBV5-5 and TRBJ1-5 provide the parts outside the CDR3, is DAGVTQSPTHLIKTRGQQVTLRCSPISGHKSVSWYQQVLGQGPQFIFQYYEKEERGRGNFPDRFSARQFPNYSSELNVNALLLGDSALYLCASSLVAGGLNQPQHFGDGTRLSIL.

The V gene is TRBV27, the J gene TRBJ1-2; possible D gene TRBD1, 6 bases. Germline lookup yields CDR1 MNHEY and CDR2 SMNVEV (reference sequence). This CDR3 contains 15 residues. The V end was cut by 5 bases, the J end by 4 bases, with 17 bases between. CDR3 nucleotide sequence: TGTGCCAGCAGTATTTTCAGGGGATACCTCTATGGCTACACCTTC. It encodes CASSIFRGYLYGYTF.

The rearrangement uses TRBV2 and TRBJ2-1, with 7 bases fitting TRBD2. The germline V gene encodes CDR1 SNHLY and CDR2 FYNNEI. CDR3 length equals 16 residues. J was trimmed by 4 bases and V by 6 bases; bases with no gene match: 12. DNA for the CDR3: TGTGCCAGCAGGGACTCGGGGGGAGGGCCTTACAATGAGCAGTTCTTC. Translation: CASRDSGGGPYNEQFF.

The sample holds many counts of this clone. The rearrangement uses TRBV10-3 and TRBJ1-2, with 12 bases identical to TRBD1. The CDR3 extends over 15 amino acids. With 3 bases clipped from V and 7 bases from J, the junction kept 6 bases outside the gene matches. The germline V gene has CDR1 ENHRY and CDR2 SYGVKD. The CDR3 reads CAISDSGTGGPGYTF. For the CDR3, the DNA is TGTGCCATCAGTGACTCCGGGACAGGGGGCCCTGGCTACACCTTC.

This chain links TRBV7-8 with TRBJ1-5; 7 bases are a match to TRBD1. The CDR3 is made up of 15 amino acids. V shed 5 bases and J 1 base; nucleotides not matched to a gene: 5. Germline V gene lookup returns CDR1 SGHVS and CDR2 FQNEAQ. CDR3 in DNA: TGTGCCAGCAGCCCTGGGACAGCAAGCAATCAGCCCCAGCATTTT. Its translation: CASSPGTASNQPQHF. Combining the CDR3 with reference TRBV7-8 and TRBJ1-5 gives the whole variable domain GAGVSQSPRYKVAKRGQDVALRCDPISGHVSLFWYQQALGQGPEFLTYFQNEAQLDKSGLPSDRFFAERPEGSVSTLKIQRTQQEDSAVYLCASSPGTASNQPQHFGDGTRLSIL.

CDR3 nucleotide sequence: TGTGCCAGTAGTATTTTCACTGTACAGGGGGCCTCCTATCTACCCTATGGCTACACCTTC. It specifies CASSIFTVQGASYLPYGYTF. This chain joins TRBV19 and TRBJ1-2; 9 nucleotides line up with TRBD1. Per the germline V gene, CDR1 is LNHDA and CDR2 is SQIVND (reference sequence). The CDR3 contains 20 residues. Losses at the gene ends were 3 bases for V and 4 bases for J; bases not matched to a gene: 21.

The chain links TRBV7-8 to TRBJ1-2, with D unclear. CDR1 is SGHVS and CDR2 is FQNEAQ in the germline V gene. The CDR3 is 16 residues long. V was pared by 2 bases and J by 1 base, with 14 bases between. The chain's CDR3 is CASSLNPGGNNYGYTF. In nucleotides, the CDR3 is TGTGCCAGCAGCTTAAACCCAGGCGGGAATAACTATGGCTACACCTTC.

The genes are TRBV5-6 and TRBJ2-3; tentatively, D is TRBD1 (6 bases). The CDR3 consists of 15 residues. The germline V and J ends were trimmed by 5 bases and 2 bases, with 15 bases remaining between them. Germline assignment: CDR1 SGHDT and CDR2 YYEEEE. The CDR3 DNA sequence: TGTGCCAGCAGTTTCCTTGAGGGGGACACAGATACGCAGTATTTT. Amino acid sequence: CASSFLEGDTDTQYF.

V and J are TRBV7-2 and TRBJ2-4, with a possible D match to TRBD1 (6 bases). Trimming removed 5 bases from V and 7 bases from J, with 15 bases in between. The CDR3 has 14 residues. CDR1 is SGHTA, CDR2 FQGNSA, per germline. CDR3 in amino acids: CASSVTGLWNIQYF. The CDR3, as DNA: TGTGCCAGCAGCGTTACAGGGTTGTGGAACATTCAGTACTTC.

V is TRBV7-6 and J is TRBJ1-1, with D possibly TRBD1 on 5 matching bases. Trimming cost V 6 bases and J 4 bases, with 12 bases left between them. Germline V gene lookup returns CDR1 SGHVS and CDR2 FNYEAQ. CDR3 length: 13 residues. The CDR3 DNA reads as TGTGCCAGCAGGGGCAGGGAGGGCACTGAAGCTTTCTTT. Its translation is CASRGREGTEAFF.

The J gene is TRBJ2-7, the V gene TRBV5-5; perhaps TRBD1 as D (6 bases). The CDR3 consists of 15 residues. Germline values: CDR1 SGHKS, CDR2 YYEKEE (reference sequence). V lost 3 bases and J 6 bases, leaving 19 bases between the germline ends. The CDR3 loop is CASSWGLAGLGEQYF. CDR3 sequence (DNA): TGTGCCAGCAGCTGGGGGCTTGCAGGGCTCGGCGAGCAGTACTTC.

This clone was counted only a few times. J is TRBJ1-6 and V is TRBV18, with 9 nucleotides matching TRBD1. Germline V gene sequence: CDR1 KGHSH, CDR2 LQKENI. The length of the CDR3 is 15 residues. V trimming: 0 bases; J trimming: 14 bases; junction bases outside the gene matches: 8. The CDR3 bases are TGTGCCAGCTCACCACCGTTGGGACAGGGTTTAACCCTCCACTTT. It encodes CASSPPLGQGLTLHF.

The chain has TRBV19 and TRBJ2-3; D may be TRBD2 (6 bases). Trimming shortened V by 3 bases and J by 5 bases, and 15 bases separated the two germline ends. This CDR3 has 15 amino acids. Looked up from germline, CDR1 is LNHDA and CDR2 is SQIVND (reference sequence). CDR3 sequence: CASSILGQGGDTQYF. The CDR3 nucleotides read TGTGCCAGTAGTATTCTCGGTCAGGGAGGAGATACGCAGTATTTT. The whole variable domain, filled in from reference TRBV19 and TRBJ2-3, reads DGGITQSPKYLFRKEGQNVTLSCEQNLNHDAMYWYRQDPGQGLRLIYYSQIVNDFQKGDIAEGYSVSREKKESFPLTVTSAQKNPTAFYLCASSILGQGGDTQYFGPGTRLTVL.

The chain has TRBV9 and TRBJ2-3; D is unresolved. V was clipped by 4 bases and J by 6 bases, with 18 bases between them. There are 15 residues in the CDR3. The germline CDR1 and CDR2 sequences are SGDLS and YYNGEE. The CDR3 reads CASSYTNRQIDTQYF. The CDR3 bases are TGTGCCAGCAGCTACACGAATCGCCAAATCGATACGCAGTATTTT.

This clone was picked up one time. V and J are TRBV6-2 or TRBV6-3 and TRBJ1-1, with unresolved D. The CDR3 consists of 13 residues. Germline assignment: CDR1 MNHEY and CDR2 SVGEGT. The V end was cut by 6 bases, the J end by 0 bases, with 8 bases between. The CDR3 is CASSDTLNTEAFF. In DNA, the CDR3 is TGTGCCAGCAGCGACACTTTGAACACTGAAGCTTTCTTT.